The 3 T cell receptor beta chains presented below share a single source sample, sequenced in a study of T cells after yellow fever vaccination. TCRdb called the 5' RACE reads again in MiXCR, with one record for every CDR3 protein. The sample contains hundreds of thousands of distinct CDR3 sequences, 9% to 15% of which appear only once. Material: PBMCs, obtained on the day of the yellow fever booster vaccination. These receptors came from a man aged 30 to 45 who received the YFV17D yellow fever vaccine.

The V and J genes are TRBV29-1 and TRBJ1-2; D unresolved. The CDR3 consists of 12 residues. Germline V gene lookup returns CDR1 SQVTM and CDR2 ANQGSEA. Trimming removed 1 base from V and 8 bases from J, with 11 bases in between. In DNA, the CDR3 is TGCAGCGTTGAAGGAACCCGGAGGGGCTACACCTTC. It codes for CSVEGTRRGYTF.

This chain links TRBV28 with TRBJ1-4; D is unresolved. CDR3 length equals 14 residues. V lost 3 bases to trimming and J lost 8 bases, with 13 bases between them. Germline CDR1 is MDHEN and CDR2 is SYDVKM. The CDR3, as DNA: TGTGCCAGCAGTTTTTGGTCGCGGCGCGAAAAACTGTTTTTT. Translating gives CASSFWSRREKLFF.

This clonotype appeared many times. The chain is built from TRBV9 and TRBJ2-1; 11 nucleotides agree with TRBD2. The CDR3 has 15 residues. Germline assignment: CDR1 SGDLS and CDR2 YYNGEE. V shed 4 bases and J 9 bases; nucleotides not matched to a gene: 9. The CDR3 nucleotides are TGTGCCAGCAGCAGCACTAGCGGGAGAGGCGGTGAGCAGTTCTTC. This encodes CASSSTSGRGGEQFF. Full variable domain (rest looked up from reference TRBV9 and TRBJ2-1): DSGVTQTPKHLITATGQRVTLRCSPRSGDLSVYWYQQSLDQGLQFLIQYYNGEERAKGNILERFSAQQFPDLHSELNLSSLELGDSALYFCASSSTSGRGGEQFFGPGTRLTVL.